This TCR beta chain appears in the sequencing data of a study of sequential checkpoint blockade in melanoma. Treatment described: randomized to nivolumab then ipilimumab (arm A) or the reverse (arm B). TCRdb keeps only in-frame clones here, not all; method: immunoSEQ multiplex PCR. Counted here are 17,000 or so clones, 70% occurring once; the ten biggest clones make up over 10%. The TCR was taken from a human donor with melanoma. Sample: CD8+ T cells sorted from blood (inferred from file names), taken from a patient given nivolumab and ipilimumab in sequence.

The chain's CDR3 is CASFEPGQETHYGYTF. The CDR3 DNA reads TGCGCCAGCTTCGAACCGGGACAGGAGACCCACTATGGCTACACCTTC. The chain employs TRBV10-2 and TRBJ1-2; 8 bases fit TRBD1. The CDR3 has 16 amino acids. Trimming took 8 bases from V and 3 from J; bases not matched to a gene: 14. The germline CDR1 and CDR2 sequences are WSHSY and SAAADI.